One and the same sample provided the 23 T cell receptor beta chains below, sequenced in a study of blood T cell repertoires in COVID-19. Sequencing was performed with immunoSEQ multiplex PCR; in TCRdb, only in-frame clones are kept and a portion is missing. The sample shows just over 300,000 clones, 90% of them seen only once. The sample taken for sequencing was PBMCs or T cells enriched from blood (not recorded which). Every receptor here comes from a young woman with acute COVID-19.

This chain joins TRBV28 and TRBJ1-1; the match to TRBD1 covers 10 bases. This CDR3 region has 15 residues. Unmatched junction bases numbered 4, after V lost 3 bases and J lost 3 bases. Germline lookup yields CDR1 MDHEN and CDR2 SYDVKM. CDR3 DNA: TGTGCCAGCAGTTTCTGGGACAGGGGCCACACTGAAGCTTTCTTT. Amino acid sequence: CASSFWDRGHTEAFF.

V and J are TRBV9 and TRBJ2-2; D is ambiguous. With 0 bases removed from V and 5 bases from J, the gap between germline ends came to 8 bases. This CDR3 contains 14 residues. The V gene's germline CDR1 is SGDLS and CDR2 YYNGEE. The CDR3: CASSVAGGTGELFF. CDR3 bases: TGTGCCAGCAGCGTAGCCGGCGGAACCGGGGAGCTGTTTTTT.

The count of this clone is one. V gene TRBV2 combines with J gene TRBJ1-4; TRBD1 agrees at 8 bases. V shed 6 bases and J 5 bases; nucleotides not matched to a gene: 2. The V gene's germline CDR1 is SNHLY and CDR2 FYNNEI. This CDR3 is 13 amino acids long. CDR3 sequence (DNA): TGTGCCAGCAGCCAGGGGGCCAATGAAAAACTGTTTTTT. This sequence encodes CASSQGANEKLFF.

The V gene is TRBV24-1, the J gene TRBJ2-7; D perhaps matches TRBD2 (7 bases). Germline-derived CDR1 and CDR2 are KGHDR and SFDVKD. This CDR3 has 15 residues. With 6 bases removed from V and 0 bases from J, the gap between germline ends came to 14 bases. For the CDR3, the DNA is TGTGCCACCAGTCAAGCGGGGACAAGCTCCTACGAGCAGTACTTC. It yields the protein CATSQAGTSSYEQYF.

The rearrangement joins TRBV6-2 or TRBV6-3 to TRBJ1-1, with D unclear. V lost 5 bases, J lost 1 base, and 8 bases lay in between. Per the germline V gene, CDR1 is MNHEY and CDR2 is SVGEGT. There are 13 residues in the CDR3. CDR3 residues: CASSRGGNTEAFF. The DNA of the CDR3 is TGTGCCAGCAGTCGGGGAGGGAACACTGAAGCTTTCTTT.

The chain is built from TRBV28 and TRBJ1-5; 7 bases are a match to TRBD1. This CDR3 is 14 amino acids long. CDR1 and CDR2 from the germline V gene are MDHEN and SYDVKM. The junction had 8 bases not matched to a gene; V was cut back by 5 bases and J by 7 bases. The CDR3 sequence is CASSPKQGRQPQHF. CDR3 nucleotides: TGTGCCAGCAGTCCGAAACAGGGGAGACAGCCCCAGCATTTT.

A note on this clone: Other DNA sequences in the same sample also yield this CDR3. This chain uses TRBV18 with TRBJ1-2; TRBD1 is a possible D gene (5 bases). Trimming pared 1 base from V and 2 bases from J, leaving 8 bases between. The CDR3 length is 14 residues. The germline CDR1 and CDR2 sequences are KGHSH and LQKENI. The CDR3 region is CASSPLGGNYGYTF. In DNA, the CDR3 is TGTGCCAGCTCACCACTCGGGGGGAACTATGGCTACACCTTC.

The chain employs TRBV2 and TRBJ1-1; TRBD1 agrees at 8 bases. Germline V gene data show CDR1 as SNHLY and CDR2 as FYNNEI. The CDR3 is 13 amino acids. Trimming at V came to 8 bases and at J to 5 bases, leaving 7 bases not matched to a gene. In nucleotides, the CDR3 is TGTGCCAGCCGCACAGGGGGACGAACTGAAGCTTTCTTT. This sequence encodes CASRTGGRTEAFF. The whole variable domain, remainder taken from reference TRBV2 and TRBJ1-1, is EPEVTQTPSHQVTQMGQEVILRCVPISNHLYFYWYRQILGQKVEFLVSFYNNEISEKSEIFDDQFSVERPDGSNFTLKIRSTKLEDSAMYFCASRTGGRTEAFFGQGTRLTVV.

The chain couples TRBV11-2 to TRBJ2-1, with D tentatively TRBD2 (5 bases). Trimming stripped 3 bases from V and 0 bases from J, with 15 bases between. Germline lookup yields CDR1 SGHAT and CDR2 FQNNGV. The CDR3 loop spans 17 amino acids. This CDR3 reads CASSLRTGRSSYNEQFF. CDR3 DNA: TGTGCCAGCAGCTTGAGGACTGGACGATCCTCCTACAATGAGCAGTTCTTC.

This chain links TRBV28 with TRBJ1-3, with 8 nucleotides matching TRBD1. Germline CDR1 is MDHEN and CDR2 is SYDVKM. The CDR3 contains 20 residues. J lost 2 bases, V lost 3 bases, and 18 bases had no gene match. Here the CDR3 DNA reads TGTGCCAGCAGTTTTTGGCGGACAGGGCGAGGACTGAACCCTGGAAACACCATATATTTT. Its translation: CASSFWRTGRGLNPGNTIYF.

This clone appeared once. The V call is TRBV19, the J call TRBJ2-2, with 10 positions matching TRBD2. V was pared by 3 bases and J by 7 bases, with 5 bases of the junction left unmatched. Germline V lookup: CDR1 LNHDA, CDR2 SQIVND (reference sequence). CDR3 length equals 15 residues. CDR3 in amino acids: CASSIDLAGVGELFF. The CDR3 coding sequence is TGTGCCAGTAGTATCGATCTAGCGGGAGTCGGGGAGCTGTTTTTT.

V usage is TRBV29-1 and J usage is TRBJ2-3, with a weak D call TRBD2 (6 bases). V shed 8 bases and J shed 4 bases, with 10 bases lying between them. CDR3 length: 11 amino acids. Germline CDR1 reads SQVTM; CDR2 reads ANQGSEA. The CDR3 here is CSTQRADTQYF. The DNA for the CDR3 is TGCAGCACCCAGCGGGCAGATACGCAGTATTTT.

The genes are TRBV7-6 and TRBJ2-7; weak D call: TRBD1 (6 bases). This CDR3 has 14 residues. V lost 5 bases and J lost 3, with 14 bases in between. Looked up from germline, CDR1 is SGHVS and CDR2 is FNYEAQ. Written as DNA, the CDR3 is TGTGCCAGCAGCCGACAGGTCGACAACTACGAGCAGTACTTC. Protein sequence: CASSRQVDNYEQYF.

About this clone itself: This sample also contains other DNA sequences that code for the same CDR3. The chain couples TRBV11-3 to TRBJ1-1; D is possibly TRBD1 (5 bases). V was pared by 3 bases and J by 1 base, with 6 bases between. Germline V CDR1 and CDR2: SGHNT, YENEEA. There are 13 residues in the CDR3. The CDR3 nucleotides read TGTGCCAGCAGCTTCACAGGGAACACTGAAGCTTTCTTT. Amino acid sequence: CASSFTGNTEAFF.

The V call is TRBV30, the J call TRBJ1-1; 9 nucleotides agree with TRBD1. This CDR3 region has 13 residues. The junction had 5 bases not matched to a gene; V was cut back by 3 bases and J by 6 bases. Germline values: CDR1 GTSNPN, CDR2 SVGIG (reference sequence). The CDR3 spells CAWRPGQGSEAFF. The CDR3, as DNA: TGTGCCTGGAGGCCGGGACAGGGATCTGAAGCTTTCTTT.

This clone was seen once. The chain has TRBV28 and TRBJ2-7, with TRBD2 identical over 7 bases. With 7 bases clipped from V and 2 bases from J, the junction kept 14 bases outside the gene matches. The CDR3 length is 16 residues. The germline V gene encodes CDR1 MDHEN and CDR2 SYDVKM. This CDR3 reads CASKRALWEGTYEQYF. The CDR3 region has the DNA TGTGCCAGCAAGCGCGCCCTGTGGGAGGGCACCTACGAGCAGTACTTC.

The chain recombines TRBV27 with TRBJ2-3; the D gene is possibly TRBD1 (5 bases). The V end lost 2 bases, the J end lost 3 bases, and 18 bases lay between the germline ends. The CDR3 sequence is 17 residues long. CDR1 is MNHEY, CDR2 SMNVEV, per germline (reference sequence). The CDR3 DNA sequence: TGTGCCAGCAGTTTAAGTAGGCTGTCTAGGGGTACAGATACGCAGTATTTT. Its protein product is CASSLSRLSRGTDTQYF.

The V call is TRBV28, the J call TRBJ2-2, with a tentative D call TRBD2 (6 bases). V was cut by 6 bases and J by 7 bases, with 15 bases left in between. The CDR3 covers 14 residues. Per germline, CDR1 MDHEN and CDR2 SYDVKM. The CDR3 region has the DNA TGTGCCAGCAGCCCAGCTAGCGTTGTCGGGGAGCTGTTTTTT. Translating it yields CASSPASVVGELFF.

This clone was observed a handful of times. The V call is TRBV7-8, the J call TRBJ1-2, with D tentatively TRBD1 (5 bases). Germline V gene lookup returns CDR1 SGHVS and CDR2 FQNEAQ. Trimming cost V 3 bases and J 7 bases, with 21 bases left between them. The CDR3 has 16 amino acids. CDR3: CASSFRRTRDKAGYTF. The CDR3 DNA is TGTGCCAGCAGCTTCCGTAGGACCAGGGATAAGGCTGGCTACACCTTC.

This clone was found a few times. The J gene is TRBJ2-6, the V gene TRBV15; D is ambiguous. Trimming removed 2 bases at V and 1 base at J, with 6 bases between. CDR1 is LNHNV, CDR2 YYDKDF, per germline (reference sequence). This CDR3 has 15 amino acids. Here the CDR3 DNA reads TGTGCCACCAGCAGATCACAGTCTGGGGCCAACGTCCTGACTTTC. Residues: CATSRSQSGANVLTF.

The chain links TRBV13 to TRBJ2-3, with 12 bases fitting TRBD2. CDR3 length equals 18 residues. Germline V CDR1 and CDR2: PRHDT, FYEKMQ (reference sequence). V shed 5 bases and J 2 bases; nucleotides not matched to a gene: 11. CDR3 in DNA: TGTGCCAGCAGCCCCCAACTAGCGGGAGGCCACCACACAGATACGCAGTATTTT. Translation gives CASSPQLAGGHHTDTQYF.

CDR3 sequence: CATSRERRVGYEQYF. DNA of the CDR3: TGTGCCACCAGCAGAGAAAGGCGGGTGGGATACGAGCAGTACTTC. The chain combines TRBV15 with TRBJ2-7; the D gene is possibly TRBD2 (5 bases). CDR1 LNHNV and CDR2 YYDKDF come from the germline V gene (reference sequence). Trimming removed 0 bases from V and 4 bases from J, with 13 bases in between. This CDR3 has 15 residues.

The chain uses TRBV28 and TRBJ2-3, with D possibly being TRBD2 (7 bases). V was trimmed by 2 bases and J by 6 bases, leaving 18 bases between them. The germline CDR1 and CDR2 sequences are MDHEN and SYDVKM. The CDR3 runs 16 residues. CDR3 loop: CASSLIIGGGQDTQYF. CDR3 DNA sequence: TGTGCCAGCAGTTTAATAATAGGGGGAGGGCAGGATACGCAGTATTTT. The full variable domain, rest sourced from reference TRBV28 and TRBJ2-3, is DVKVTQSSRYLVKRTGEKVFLECVQDMDHENMFWYRQDPGLGLRLIYFSYDVKMKEKGDIPEGYSVSREKKERFSLILESASTNQTSMYLCASSLIIGGGQDTQYFGPGTRLTVL.